This T cell receptor beta chain appears in the sequencing data of a study of post-analysis software for immune sequencing data. The wider study: Disease courses included relapsing-remitting, secondary progressive and progressive-relapsing multiple sclerosis.

About this clonotype itself: No antigen is known for it.

This CDR3 contains 12 residues. V was pared by 6 bases and J by 11 bases, with 8 bases of the junction left unmatched. Included in the TCR beta cDNA libraries were unique molecular identifiers. TCRdb analysed the PCR reads with MiXCR anew, one entry per CDR3 protein. The sample has 550,000 to 700,000 distinct CDR3 sequences; about 40% are singletons. Study-level points and caveats: Controls showed lower frequencies than patients for several TRBV segments, and TRBV5-6, TRBV5-1 and TRBV20-1 were among these.

The sequenced sample was blood. This chain joins TRBV12-3 or TRBV12-4 and TRBJ1-1; 8 bases map to TRBD1. The sequence was collected from a girl between 10 and 17 years old with multiple sclerosis. In DNA, the CDR3 is TGTGCCAGCAGCCTAAGCAGGGGGCGGGCTTTCTTT. Translation: CASSLSRGRAFF.